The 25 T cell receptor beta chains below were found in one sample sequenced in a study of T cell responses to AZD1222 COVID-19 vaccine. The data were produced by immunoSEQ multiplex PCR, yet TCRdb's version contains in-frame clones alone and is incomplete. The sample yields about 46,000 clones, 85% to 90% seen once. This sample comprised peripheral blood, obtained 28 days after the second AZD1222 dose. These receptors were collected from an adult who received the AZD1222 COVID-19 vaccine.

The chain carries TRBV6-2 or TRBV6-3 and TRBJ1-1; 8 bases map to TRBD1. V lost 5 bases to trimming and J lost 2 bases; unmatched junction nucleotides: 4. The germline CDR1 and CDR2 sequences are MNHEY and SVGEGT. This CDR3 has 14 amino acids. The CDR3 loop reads CASSPRGRNTEAFF. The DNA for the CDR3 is TGTGCCAGCAGTCCCAGGGGGCGAAACACTGAAGCTTTCTTT.

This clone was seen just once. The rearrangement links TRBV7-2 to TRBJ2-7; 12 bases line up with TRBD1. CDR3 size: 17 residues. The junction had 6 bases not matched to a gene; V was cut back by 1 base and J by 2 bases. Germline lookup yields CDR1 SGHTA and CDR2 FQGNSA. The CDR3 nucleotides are TGTGCCAGCAGCTTAGGGGACAGGGGGCGCGGGACCTACGAGCAGTACTTC. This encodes CASSLGDRGRGTYEQYF.

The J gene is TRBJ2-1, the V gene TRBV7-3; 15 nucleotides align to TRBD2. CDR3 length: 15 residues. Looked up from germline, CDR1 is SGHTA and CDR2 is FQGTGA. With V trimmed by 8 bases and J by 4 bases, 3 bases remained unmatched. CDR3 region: CASGLAGGSYNEQFF. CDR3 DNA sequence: TGTGCCAGCGGACTAGCGGGAGGGTCGTACAATGAGCAGTTCTTC.

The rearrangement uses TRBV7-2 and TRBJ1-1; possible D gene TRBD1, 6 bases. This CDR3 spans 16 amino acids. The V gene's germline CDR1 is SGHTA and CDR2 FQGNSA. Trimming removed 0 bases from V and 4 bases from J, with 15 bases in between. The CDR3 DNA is TGTGCCAGCAGCTTAGCTGGGTCCAGGGGAGGCACTGAAGCTTTCTTT. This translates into CASSLAGSRGGTEAFF.

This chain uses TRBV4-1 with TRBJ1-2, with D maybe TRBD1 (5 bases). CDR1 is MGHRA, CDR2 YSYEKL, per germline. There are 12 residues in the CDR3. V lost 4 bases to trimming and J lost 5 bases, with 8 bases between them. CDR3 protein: CASSPGAYGYTF. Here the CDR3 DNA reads TGCGCCAGCAGCCCCGGGGCGTATGGCTACACCTTC.

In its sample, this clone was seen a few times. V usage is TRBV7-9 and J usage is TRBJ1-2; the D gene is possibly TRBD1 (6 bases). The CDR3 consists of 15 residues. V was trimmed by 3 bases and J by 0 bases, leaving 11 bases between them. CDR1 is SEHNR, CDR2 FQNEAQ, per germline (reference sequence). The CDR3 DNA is TGTGCCAGCAGCTTTTGGGACACCTCTAACTATGGCTACACCTTC. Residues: CASSFWDTSNYGYTF.

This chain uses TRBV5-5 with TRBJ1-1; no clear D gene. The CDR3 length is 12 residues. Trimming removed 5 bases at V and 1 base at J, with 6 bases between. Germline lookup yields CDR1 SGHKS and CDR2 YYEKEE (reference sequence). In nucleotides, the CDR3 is TGTGCCAGCAGGCGACAGAACACTGAAGCTTTCTTT. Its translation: CASRRQNTEAFF.

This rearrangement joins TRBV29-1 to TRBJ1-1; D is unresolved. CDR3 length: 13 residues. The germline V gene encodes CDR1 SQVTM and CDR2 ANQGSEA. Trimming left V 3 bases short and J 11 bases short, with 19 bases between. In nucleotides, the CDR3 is TGCAGCGTTGACAAAAACGGCCAGTGGGGTGCTTTCTTT. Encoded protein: CSVDKNGQWGAFF.

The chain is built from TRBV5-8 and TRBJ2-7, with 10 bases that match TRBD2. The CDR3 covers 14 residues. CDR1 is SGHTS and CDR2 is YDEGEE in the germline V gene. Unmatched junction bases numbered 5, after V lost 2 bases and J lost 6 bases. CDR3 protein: CASSFGLAESEQYF. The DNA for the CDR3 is TGTGCCAGCAGCTTCGGACTAGCGGAGAGCGAGCAGTACTTC.

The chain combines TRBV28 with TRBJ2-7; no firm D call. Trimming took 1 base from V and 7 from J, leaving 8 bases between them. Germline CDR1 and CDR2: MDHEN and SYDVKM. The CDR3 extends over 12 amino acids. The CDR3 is CASSLFPTEQYF. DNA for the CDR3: TGTGCCAGCAGTTTATTTCCCACAGAGCAGTACTTC.

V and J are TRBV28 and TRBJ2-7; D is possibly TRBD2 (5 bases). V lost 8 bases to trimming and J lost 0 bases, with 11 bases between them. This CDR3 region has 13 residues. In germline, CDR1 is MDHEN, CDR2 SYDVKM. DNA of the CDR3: TGTGCCAGCGGAAATCGGGGCTCCTACGAGCAGTACTTC. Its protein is CASGNRGSYEQYF.

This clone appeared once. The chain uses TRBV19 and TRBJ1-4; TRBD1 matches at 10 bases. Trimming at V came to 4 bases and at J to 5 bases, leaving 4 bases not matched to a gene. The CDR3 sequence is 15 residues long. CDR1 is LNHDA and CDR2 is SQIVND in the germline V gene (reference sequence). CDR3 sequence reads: CASSTRDRGNEKLFF. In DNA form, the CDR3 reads TGTGCCAGTAGTACCCGGGACAGGGGAAATGAAAAACTGTTTTTT.

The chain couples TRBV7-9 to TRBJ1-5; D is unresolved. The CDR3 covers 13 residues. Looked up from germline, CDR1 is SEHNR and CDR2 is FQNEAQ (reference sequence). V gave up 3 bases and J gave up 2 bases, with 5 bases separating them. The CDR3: CASSLVGNQPQHF. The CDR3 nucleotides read TGTGCCAGCAGCTTGGTGGGCAATCAGCCCCAGCATTTT.

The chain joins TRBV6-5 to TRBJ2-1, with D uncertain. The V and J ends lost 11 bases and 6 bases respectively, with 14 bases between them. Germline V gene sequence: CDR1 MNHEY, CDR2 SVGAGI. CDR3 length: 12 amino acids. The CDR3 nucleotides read TGTGCCGCTCATTCGTCTTGCAATGAGCAGTTCTTC. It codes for CAAHSSCNEQFF.

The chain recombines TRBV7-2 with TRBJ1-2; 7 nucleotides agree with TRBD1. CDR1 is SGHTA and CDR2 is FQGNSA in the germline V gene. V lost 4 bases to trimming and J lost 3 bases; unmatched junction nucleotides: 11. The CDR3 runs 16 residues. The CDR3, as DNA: TGTGCCAGCAGCTCCCAGGGGCCGACAGGGTACTATGGCTACACCTTC. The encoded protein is CASSSQGPTGYYGYTF.

CDR3 nucleotide sequence: TGCGCCAGCAGCCAGGTTGGGACAGCTAACTATGGCTACACCTTC. Translated, it gives CASSQVGTANYGYTF. The chain combines TRBV4-1 with TRBJ1-2, with 7 nucleotides matching TRBD1. There are 15 residues in the CDR3. The germline V gene encodes CDR1 MGHRA and CDR2 YSYEKL. V gave up 3 bases and J gave up 0 bases; unmatched junction bases: 4.

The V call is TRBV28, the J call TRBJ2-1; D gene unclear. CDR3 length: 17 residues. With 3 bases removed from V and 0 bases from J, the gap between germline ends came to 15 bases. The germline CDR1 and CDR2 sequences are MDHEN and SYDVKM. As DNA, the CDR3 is TGTGCCAGCAGTTTCTCCGCCCGCACAAACTCCTACAATGAGCAGTTCTTC. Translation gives CASSFSARTNSYNEQFF.

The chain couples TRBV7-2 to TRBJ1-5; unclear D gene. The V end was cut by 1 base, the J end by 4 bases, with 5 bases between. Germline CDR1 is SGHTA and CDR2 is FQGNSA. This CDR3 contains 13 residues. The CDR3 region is CASSLVENQPQHF. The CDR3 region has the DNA TGTGCCAGCAGCTTAGTGGAAAATCAGCCCCAGCATTTT.

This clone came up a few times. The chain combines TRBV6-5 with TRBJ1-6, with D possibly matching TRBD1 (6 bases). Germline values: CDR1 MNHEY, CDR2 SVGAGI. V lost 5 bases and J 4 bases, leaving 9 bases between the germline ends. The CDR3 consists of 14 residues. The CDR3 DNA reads TGTGCCAGCAGTAAGGGGGGGTATAATTCACCCCTCCACTTT. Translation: CASSKGGYNSPLHF.

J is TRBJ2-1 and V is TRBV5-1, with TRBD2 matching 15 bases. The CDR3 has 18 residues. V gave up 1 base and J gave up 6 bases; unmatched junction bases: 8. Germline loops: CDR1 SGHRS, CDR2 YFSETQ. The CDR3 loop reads CASSLTRTSGRGGNEQFF. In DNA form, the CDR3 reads TGCGCCAGCAGCTTGACGAGGACTAGCGGGAGGGGCGGCAATGAGCAGTTCTTC.

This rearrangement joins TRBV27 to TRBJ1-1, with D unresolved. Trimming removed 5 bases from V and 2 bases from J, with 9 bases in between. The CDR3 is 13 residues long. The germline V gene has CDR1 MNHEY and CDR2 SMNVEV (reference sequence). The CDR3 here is CASSTTENTEAFF. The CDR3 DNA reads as TGTGCCAGCAGTACCACAGAAAACACTGAAGCTTTCTTT.

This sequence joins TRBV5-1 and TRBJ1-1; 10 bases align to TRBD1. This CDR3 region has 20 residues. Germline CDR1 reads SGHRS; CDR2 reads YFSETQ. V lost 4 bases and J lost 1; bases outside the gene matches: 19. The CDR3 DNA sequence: TGCGCCAGCAGCCGGGTGCCGCACGTCCCGGGACAGGGGACGAACACTGAAGCTTTCTTT. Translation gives CASSRVPHVPGQGTNTEAFF.

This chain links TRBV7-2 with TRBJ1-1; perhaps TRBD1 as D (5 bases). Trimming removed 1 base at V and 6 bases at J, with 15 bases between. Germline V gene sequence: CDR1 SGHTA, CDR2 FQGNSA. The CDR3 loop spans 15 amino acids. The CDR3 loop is CASSLVSGSVSEAFF. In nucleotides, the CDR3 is TGTGCCAGCAGCTTAGTGTCAGGGAGTGTATCTGAAGCTTTCTTT.

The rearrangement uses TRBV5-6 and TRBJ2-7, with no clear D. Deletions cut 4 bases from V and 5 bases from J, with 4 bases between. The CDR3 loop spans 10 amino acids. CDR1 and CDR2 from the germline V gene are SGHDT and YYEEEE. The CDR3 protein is CASSGNEQYF. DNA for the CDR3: TGTGCCAGCAGCGGGAACGAGCAGTACTTC. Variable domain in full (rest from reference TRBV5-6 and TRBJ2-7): DAGVTQSPTHLIKTRGQQVTLRCSPKSGHDTVSWYQQALGQGPQFIFQYYEEEERQRGNFPDRFSGHQFPNYSSELNVNALLLGDSALYLCASSGNEQYFGPGTRLTVT.

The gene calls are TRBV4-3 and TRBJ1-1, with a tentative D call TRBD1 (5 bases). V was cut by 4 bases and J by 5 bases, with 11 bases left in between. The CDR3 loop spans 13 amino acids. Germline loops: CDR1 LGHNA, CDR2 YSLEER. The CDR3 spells CASSLREGTEAFF. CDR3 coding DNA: TGCGCCAGCAGCCTTAGGGAGGGGACTGAAGCTTTCTTT.